The 9 T cell receptor beta chains given below trace back to one sample, sequenced in a study of CD8+ T cells in alopecia areata. The treatment was: oral pan-JAK inhibitor, 5-10 mg twice daily. After isolation, RNA underwent reverse transcription to generate cDNA as the sequencing template. Clones were sequenced by immunoSEQ multiplex PCR, and TCRdb holds only the in-frame ones, with some missing. The sample shows 150,000 to 200,000 clones, approximately 62% of them seen only once. Sequencing used CD4+ T cells sorted from blood, obtained at week 24, from a patient treated with tofacitinib. These TCRs come from a human donor with alopecia areata.

This clone was counted between two and nine times. The V gene is TRBV23-1, the J gene TRBJ2-5, with D possibly being TRBD2 (6 bases). TRBV23-1 is an open reading frame, and its role is uncertain. This CDR3 has 15 residues. Trimming stripped 3 bases from V and 7 bases from J, with 18 bases between. The CDR3 region is CASSHGGARSRTQYF. The CDR3 region has the DNA TGCGCCAGCAGTCACGGGGGAGCCCGATCAAGGACCCAGTACTTC.

The sample holds a few counts of this clone. The CDR3 spells CATSPWDSSNEKLFF. CDR3 DNA sequence: TGTGCCACCAGCCCTTGGGACAGTTCCAATGAAAAACTGTTTTTT. The chain is built from TRBV15 and TRBJ1-4; 7 bases fit TRBD1. Germline loops: CDR1 LNHNV, CDR2 YYDKDF (reference sequence). The CDR3 has 15 amino acids. V lost 5 bases to trimming and J lost 5 bases; unmatched junction nucleotides: 8.

The V and J genes are TRBV7-9 and TRBJ2-7, with 12 bases matching TRBD2. V gave up 3 bases and J gave up 2 bases; unmatched junction bases: 8. The CDR3 spans 17 residues. Germline loops: CDR1 SEHNR, CDR2 FQNEAQ (reference sequence). Here the CDR3 reads CASSFDSTSGGTYEQYF. In DNA, the CDR3 is TGTGCCAGCAGCTTCGACTCTACTAGCGGGGGGACCTACGAGCAGTACTTC.

This chain joins TRBV5-1 and TRBJ2-2; weak D call: TRBD2 (6 bases). This CDR3 spans 15 amino acids. CDR1 and CDR2 (germline): SGHRS, YFSETQ. V lost 7 bases, J lost 1 base, and 14 bases lay in between. The CDR3, as DNA: TGCGCCAGCGCCCCCGGGACTCTGAACACCGGGGAGCTGTTTTTT. The encoded protein is CASAPGTLNTGELFF.

This chain joins TRBV5-1 and TRBJ1-4; 7 bases match TRBD1. The trim removed 4 bases at V and 7 bases at J, leaving 7 bases unmatched. The length of the CDR3 is 14 residues. Germline V lookup: CDR1 SGHRS, CDR2 YFSETQ. The CDR3 protein is CASSQGDASEKLFF. The CDR3 DNA is TGCGCCAGCAGCCAGGGGGATGCTAGTGAAAAACTGTTTTTT. Using reference TRBV5-1 and TRBJ1-4 for the parts outside the CDR3, the full variable domain is KAGVTQTPRYLIKTRGQQVTLSCSPISGHRSVSWYQQTPGQGLQFLFEYFSETQRNKGNFPGRFSGRQFSNSRSEMNVSTLELGDSALYLCASSQGDASEKLFFGSGTQLSVL.

This chain connects TRBV7-3 to TRBJ2-1; D assignment may be TRBD1 or TRBD2 (6 bases each). CDR1 and CDR2 from the germline V gene are SGHTA and FQGTGA. This CDR3 comprises 14 residues. Between the trimmed V and J ends, which lost 5 bases and 14 bases, there was a span of 22 bases. The CDR3 DNA is TGTGCCAGCAGCCAGGGGAGTGAGGAGGGTAGGAAGTTCTTC. Its protein product is CASSQGSEEGRKFF.

V and J are TRBV30 and TRBJ2-2, with TRBD1 matching 7 bases. Germline V gene sequence: CDR1 GTSNPN, CDR2 SVGIG (reference sequence). This CDR3 comprises 16 residues. V shed 1 base and J 2 bases; nucleotides not matched to a gene: 7. DNA of the CDR3: TGTGCCTGGAGTGAAGGGGGCTCCACCAACACCGGGGAGCTGTTTTTT. Translation gives CAWSEGGSTNTGELFF.

The rearrangement links TRBV2 to TRBJ1-2; possibly TRBD1 for D (5 bases). V lost 5 bases and J lost 5, with 15 bases in between. There are 14 residues in the CDR3. The germline gives CDR1 SNHLY, CDR2 FYNNEI. In DNA, the CDR3 is TGTGCCAGCAGTATAACAGGCATTGGGTATGGCTACACCTTC. It yields the protein CASSITGIGYGYTF.

CDR3 in DNA: TGTGCCAGCAGCTCCCACAGGGGGGAAGAGACCCAGTACTTC. It encodes CASSSHRGEETQYF. The chain links TRBV5-6 to TRBJ2-5; 8 bases match TRBD1. CDR1 and CDR2 from the germline V gene are SGHDT and YYEEEE. CDR3 length: 14 amino acids. V shed 3 bases, J shed 3 bases, and the junction held 4 bases outside the gene matches.